This passage covers 22 T cell receptor beta chains from one sample sequenced in a study of blood T cells in healthy people across ages. It was with a sample-barcoded 5' primer and a J-beta primer mix that a second PCR of roughly 7 to 12 cycles was run. TCRdb itself ran the 5' RACE reads through MiXCR, one entry per CDR3 protein. The table has about 1,400,000 distinct CDR3 sequences, around 59% seen once. The specimen sequenced was blood. The receptors originated from a man between 18 and 29 years old in good health.

The rearrangement links TRBV12-3 or TRBV12-4 to TRBJ2-3; no reliable D call. The CDR3 has 13 residues. Deletions cut 2 bases from V and 4 bases from J, with 7 bases between. The CDR3: CASSLFGPDTQYF. CDR3 nucleotide sequence: TGTGCCAGCAGTTTATTTGGACCAGATACGCAGTATTTT.

The chain recombines TRBV4-3 with TRBJ2-7; tentative D call: TRBD2 (5 bases). The tail of the sequence fits TRBJ2-5 better, so the J call may be wrong. CDR1 and CDR2 (germline): LGHNA, YSLEER. CDR3 length equals 14 residues. This chain's CDR3 is CASSQESGGETQYF. CDR3 coding DNA: TGCGCCAGCAGCCAAGAGTCCGGAGGAGAGACCCAGTACTTC.

CDR3: CASSTLRDRVYTNYGYTF. The CDR3 bases are TGTGCCAGCAGTACACTCCGGGACAGGGTTTATACTAACTATGGCTACACCTTC. This chain connects TRBV28 to TRBJ1-2; 9 bases match TRBD1. The CDR3 has 18 amino acids. V was clipped by 5 bases and J by 0 bases; unmatched bases: 13. Germline CDR1 MDHEN, CDR2 SYDVKM.

V gene TRBV27 combines with J gene TRBJ2-3, with D hard to call. This CDR3 has 16 residues. V lost 0 bases and J 5 bases, leaving 15 bases between the germline ends. Germline CDR1 is MNHEY and CDR2 is SMNVEV (reference sequence). CDR3 bases: TGTGCCAGCAGTTTATCGATCCGGTTTAGAAGAGATACGCAGTATTTT. Protein: CASSLSIRFRRDTQYF.

The V call is TRBV9, the J call TRBJ2-7; 8 positions match TRBD2. V was clipped by 4 bases and J by 5 bases; unmatched bases: 8. From germline, CDR1 is SGDLS and CDR2 YYNGEE. There are 14 residues in the CDR3. For the CDR3, the DNA is TGTGCCAGCAGCCCGAGCGGGGGCTGGAACGAGCAGTACTTC. Translation: CASSPSGGWNEQYF.

This clonotype came up once. The V gene is TRBV20-1, the J gene TRBJ1-5; D not resolved. Germline CDR1 is DFQATT and CDR2 is SNEGSKA (reference sequence). Trimming shortened V by 5 bases and J by 2 bases, and 13 bases separated the two germline ends. The CDR3 runs 14 residues. CDR3 loop: CSALGQAGNQPQHF. CDR3 bases: TGCAGTGCTTTAGGTCAGGCCGGCAATCAGCCCCAGCATTTT.

V usage is TRBV7-2 and J usage is TRBJ2-7; weak D call: TRBD2 (6 bases). CDR3 length: 17 amino acids. Trimming left V 5 bases short and J 0 bases short, with 20 bases between. Germline CDR1 is SGHTA and CDR2 is FQGNSA. CDR3 protein: CASSLPSRESSSYEQYF. In nucleotides, the CDR3 is TGTGCCAGCAGCCTCCCGTCCCGGGAGTCCAGCTCCTACGAGCAGTACTTC.

This rearrangement joins TRBV7-9 to TRBJ1-2, with 10 bases lining up with TRBD1. Germline V gives CDR1 SEHNR, CDR2 FQNEAQ (reference sequence). The CDR3 has 14 residues. Trimming cost V 3 bases and J 10 bases; bases outside gene matches: 8. CDR3 residues: CASSLTGGPLAYTF. CDR3 nucleotides: TGTGCCAGCAGCTTGACAGGGGGCCCTTTGGCCTACACCTTC.

J is TRBJ1-1 and V is TRBV12-3 or TRBV12-4; 8 bases agree with TRBD1. The CDR3 consists of 17 residues. With 6 bases clipped from V and 10 bases from J, the junction kept 22 bases outside the gene matches. The DNA for the CDR3 is TGTGCCAGCAGCCGACCCTCTGAAGGACAGGGCAGGATATCAGCTTTCTTT. Translated, it gives CASSRPSEGQGRISAFF.

This chain uses TRBV14 with TRBJ2-7; D is undetermined. This CDR3 region has 13 residues. V was cut by 2 bases and J by 5 bases, with 10 bases left in between. Germline CDR1 SGHDN, CDR2 FVKESK. Written as DNA, the CDR3 is TGTGCCAGCAGCCAACTTTCGGCGAACGAGCAGTACTTC. It specifies CASSQLSANEQYF.

This chain uses TRBV11-2 with TRBJ2-3; either TRBD1 or TRBD2 may fit D (6 bases each). This CDR3 spans 14 amino acids. Trimming took 5 bases from V and 7 from J, leaving 16 bases between them. Per the germline V gene, CDR1 is SGHAT and CDR2 is FQNNGV. The CDR3 is CASSLFRGENTQYF. CDR3 nucleotides: TGTGCCAGCAGCCTCTTTAGGGGGGAGAATACGCAGTATTTT.

The gene calls are TRBV20-1 and TRBJ1-2, with D possibly matching TRBD1 (5 bases). The CDR3 loop spans 13 amino acids. CDR1 DFQATT and CDR2 SNEGSKA come from the germline V gene (reference sequence). Trimming pared 0 bases from V and 8 bases from J, leaving 13 bases between. The CDR3 nucleotides are TGCAGTGCTAGAGATGGAGGGGATGGCGGCTACACCTTC. Amino acids: CSARDGGDGGYTF.

The J gene is TRBJ2-3, the V gene TRBV24-1, with D possibly TRBD1 on 8 matching bases. This CDR3 spans 18 amino acids. Trimming left V 0 bases short and J 3 bases short, with 18 bases between. Germline lookup yields CDR1 KGHDR and CDR2 SFDVKD. As DNA, the CDR3 is TGTGCCACCAGTGATTTGCAGGCGCACAGGGGGGGGACAGATACGCAGTATTTT. Encoded protein: CATSDLQAHRGGTDTQYF.

To note about this clonotype: One end of the junction does not line up with germline, which may come from a read error. The CDR3 DNA reads as TGTGCCTGCAGCGTAGGGAAGGATTACGAGCAGTACTTC. It specifies CACSVGKDYEQYF. The J gene is TRBJ2-7, the V gene TRBV9; D ambiguous. The V gene's germline CDR1 is SGDLS and CDR2 YYNGEE. CDR3 length equals 13 residues.

This clonotype was detected only a few times. V gene TRBV29-1 combines with J gene TRBJ2-3; TRBD1 aligns across 7 bases. Per the germline V gene, CDR1 is SQVTM and CDR2 is ANQGSEA. The CDR3 runs to 16 residues. V gave up 1 base and J gave up 0 bases; unmatched junction bases: 7. The CDR3 loop is CSVEGLGTASTDTQYF. CDR3 DNA sequence: TGCAGCGTTGAAGGGCTTGGGACAGCGAGCACAGATACGCAGTATTTT.

V and J are TRBV4-3 and TRBJ2-1, with D tentatively TRBD1 or TRBD2 (5 bases each). This CDR3 is 16 amino acids long. Germline V gives CDR1 LGHNA, CDR2 YSLEER. V gave up 0 bases and J gave up 4 bases, with 13 bases separating them. CDR3 DNA sequence: TGCGCCAGCAGCCAAGATACCGGGACCACATACAATGAGCAGTTCTTC. Translated: CASSQDTGTTYNEQFF.

This clonotype is a singleton in its sample. The chain combines TRBV29-1 with TRBJ2-7; possible D gene TRBD2, 6 bases. Per the germline V gene, CDR1 is SQVTM and CDR2 is ANQGSEA. This CDR3 region has 13 residues. V shed 5 bases and J shed 1 base, with 12 bases lying between them. CDR3: CSVTSRASYEQYF. Written as DNA, the CDR3 is TGCAGCGTTACTAGCAGAGCGTCCTACGAGCAGTACTTC.

The chain uses TRBV20-1 and TRBJ2-7, with D perhaps matching TRBD2 (6 bases). The end of the DNA is better explained by TRBJ2-5, so the J call may be wrong. The CDR3 loop spans 15 amino acids. Per the germline V gene, CDR1 is DFQATT and CDR2 is SNEGSKA (reference sequence). CDR3 DNA sequence: TGCAGTGCTAGAGTTGGGCTAGCGAGTAGGGAGACCCAGTACTTC. It yields the protein CSARVGLASRETQYF.

V gene TRBV11-1 combines with J gene TRBJ2-3; 14 bases agree with TRBD2. The V gene end was trimmed by 5 bases and the J gene end by 5 bases; junction bases not matched to a gene: 9. The CDR3 has 17 amino acids. From germline, CDR1 is SGHAT and CDR2 FQDESV (reference sequence). In DNA form, the CDR3 reads TGTGCCAGCAGCCCCGGACTAGCGGGGGGCCGCGAAGATACGCAGTATTTT. Translated, it gives CASSPGLAGGREDTQYF.

In DNA form, the CDR3 reads TGTGCCAGCAGCCCCTCACGGTATGGCTACACCTTC. It encodes CASSPSRYGYTF. This sequence joins TRBV7-2 and TRBJ1-2; D call uncertain. V was clipped by 5 bases and J by 5 bases, with 9 bases between them. The V gene's germline CDR1 is SGHTA and CDR2 FQGNSA. The CDR3 sequence is 12 residues long.

The chain uses TRBV29-1 and TRBJ2-7, with D perhaps matching TRBD2 (6 bases). The CDR3 covers 12 residues. With 7 bases removed from V and 6 bases from J, the gap between germline ends came to 16 bases. In germline, CDR1 is SQVTM, CDR2 ANQGSEA. This CDR3 reads CSALWGAGEQYF. CDR3 coding DNA: TGCAGCGCGCTCTGGGGAGCGGGCGAGCAGTACTTC.

The V and J genes are TRBV14 and TRBJ2-7; perhaps TRBD2 as D (5 bases). The CDR3 has 13 amino acids. Trimming removed 2 bases from V and 1 base from J, with 6 bases in between. Germline CDR1 is SGHDN and CDR2 is FVKESK. CDR3 protein: CASSQTSSYEQYF. The CDR3 DNA reads as TGTGCCAGCAGCCAAACTAGTTCCTACGAGCAGTACTTC.